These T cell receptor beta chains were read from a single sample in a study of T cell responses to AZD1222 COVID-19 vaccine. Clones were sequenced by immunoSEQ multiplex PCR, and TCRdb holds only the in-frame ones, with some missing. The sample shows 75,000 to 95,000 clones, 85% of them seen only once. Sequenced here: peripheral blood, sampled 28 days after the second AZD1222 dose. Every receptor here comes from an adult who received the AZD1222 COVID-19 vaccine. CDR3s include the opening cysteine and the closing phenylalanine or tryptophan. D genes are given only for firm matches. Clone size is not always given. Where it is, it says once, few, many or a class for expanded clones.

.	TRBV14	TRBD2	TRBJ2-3	TGTGCCAGCAGCCAAGAAGTGACTAGCGGGCTACACACAGATACGCAGTATTTT	CASSQEVTSGLHTDTQYF
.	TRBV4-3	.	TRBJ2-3	TGCGCCAGCAGCCAAGTTCTCGGGTCGGGGAATACGCAGTATTTT	CASSQVLGSGNTQYF
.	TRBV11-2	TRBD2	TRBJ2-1	TGTGCCAGCAGCCCACGACTAGCAGGAACTAATGAGCAGTTCTTC	CASSPRLAGTNEQFF
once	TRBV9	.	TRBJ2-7	TGTGCCAGCAGCGTAGGAGGGGGTGAGGGGGTTTACGAGCAGTACTTC	CASSVGGGEGVYEQYF
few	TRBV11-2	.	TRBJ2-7	TGTGCCAGCAGCCCCACCCCCGGACCCCGGATCGCCTACGAGCAGTACTTC	CASSPTPGPRIAYEQYF
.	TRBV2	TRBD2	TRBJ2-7	TGTGCCAGCAACCGGGAGGGCGAGCAGTACTTC	CASNREGEQYF
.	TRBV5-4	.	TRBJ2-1	TGTGCCAGCAGCTTGGCCGGTAAGAGAAGCAGCAATGAGCAGTTCTTC	CASSLAGKRSSNEQFF
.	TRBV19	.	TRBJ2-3	TGTGCCAGTAGTGTCGTTCAGGCCGCCGGCACAGATACGCAGTATTTT	CASSVVQAAGTDTQYF
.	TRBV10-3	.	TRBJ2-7	TGTGCCATCAGTGAGTCGGGCGGCCTAGCGTACTTC	CAISESGGLAYF
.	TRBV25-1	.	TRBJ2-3	TGTGCCAGCTCCCCTCGGGGCAGCACAGATACGCAGTATTTT	CASSPRGSTDTQYF
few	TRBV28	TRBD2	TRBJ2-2	TGTGCCAGCAGTTTAGGACTAGCGGGGGTCACCGGGGAGCTGTTTTTT	CASSLGLAGVTGELFF
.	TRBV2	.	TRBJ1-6	TGTGCCAGCAGTGCCCCCCCCGACAATTCACCCCTCCACTTT	CASSAPPDNSPLHF